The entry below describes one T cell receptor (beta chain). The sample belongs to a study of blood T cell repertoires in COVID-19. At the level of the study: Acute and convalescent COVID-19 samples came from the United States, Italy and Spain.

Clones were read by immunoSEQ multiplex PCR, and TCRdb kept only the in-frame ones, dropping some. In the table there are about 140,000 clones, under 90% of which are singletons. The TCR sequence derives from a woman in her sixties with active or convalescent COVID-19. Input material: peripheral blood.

CDR3 in DNA: TGTGCCAGCAGCTTCGGACAGACCTACGAGCAGTACTTC. It encodes CASSFGQTYEQYF. V and J are TRBV11-1 and TRBJ2-7; TRBD1 is a possible D gene (6 bases). Per germline, CDR1 SGHAT and CDR2 FQDESV (reference sequence). This CDR3 has 13 amino acids. V was pared by 3 bases and J by 2 bases, with 8 bases between.